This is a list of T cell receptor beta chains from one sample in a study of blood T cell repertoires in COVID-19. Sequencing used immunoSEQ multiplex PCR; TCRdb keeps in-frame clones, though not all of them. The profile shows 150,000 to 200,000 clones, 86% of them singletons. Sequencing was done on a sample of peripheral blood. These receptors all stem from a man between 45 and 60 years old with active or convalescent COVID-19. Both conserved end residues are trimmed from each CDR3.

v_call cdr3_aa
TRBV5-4 ASSFASTSGSTDTQY
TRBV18 ASSPPRQDNTGELF
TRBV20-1 SASGGQVVGQPQH
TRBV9 ASSSGQLSYNEQF
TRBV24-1 ATSTGNEQY
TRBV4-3 ASSQVAGGGYEQY
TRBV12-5 ASGLGPGEAF
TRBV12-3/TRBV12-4 ASSLQGKQKLF
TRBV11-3 ASSSRTSGLYEQY
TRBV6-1 ASSDSVTNEKLF
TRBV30 ASPGLVGTDTQY
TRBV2 ASSKLWGGETQY
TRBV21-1 ASSKAGGRMGTEAF
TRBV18 ASSPVGRVITSEQY
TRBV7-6 ASSLVPGLDQETQY
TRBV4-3 ASSQEYSATWYGYT
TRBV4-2 ASSPLIVGQVLSPLH
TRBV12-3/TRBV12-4 ASSLGGHYEQY
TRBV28 ATGGGVTGELF
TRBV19 ASSITGNSPLH
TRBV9 ASSVQGGGYT
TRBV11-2 ASRKRVQGRLGGYT
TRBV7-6 ASSLALAGGGSDTQY
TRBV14 ASSPHLLGGTEAF
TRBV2 ASSRQVYEQY
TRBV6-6 ASSSHRVPRSYEQY
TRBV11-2 ASSVHNEQF
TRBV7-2 ASAMAGVLSYEQY
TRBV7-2 ASSFWSGNIQY
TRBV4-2 ASSQDLGAGGTKETQY
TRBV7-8 ASSLASSNQPQH
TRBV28 ASTPLTGQMNTEAF
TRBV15 ATSGGLSTDTQY
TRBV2 ASSDYSETQY
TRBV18 ASSPFASGSSGELF
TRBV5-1 ASSLSRGTTQETQY
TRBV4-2 ASSQDSNSPLH
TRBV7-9 ASSTLAGTGPTMNTEAF
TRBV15 ATSRDGTGKF
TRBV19 ASSGTGGNQPQH
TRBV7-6 ASSLDQTGGSYEQY
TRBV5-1 ASSRGSNQPQH